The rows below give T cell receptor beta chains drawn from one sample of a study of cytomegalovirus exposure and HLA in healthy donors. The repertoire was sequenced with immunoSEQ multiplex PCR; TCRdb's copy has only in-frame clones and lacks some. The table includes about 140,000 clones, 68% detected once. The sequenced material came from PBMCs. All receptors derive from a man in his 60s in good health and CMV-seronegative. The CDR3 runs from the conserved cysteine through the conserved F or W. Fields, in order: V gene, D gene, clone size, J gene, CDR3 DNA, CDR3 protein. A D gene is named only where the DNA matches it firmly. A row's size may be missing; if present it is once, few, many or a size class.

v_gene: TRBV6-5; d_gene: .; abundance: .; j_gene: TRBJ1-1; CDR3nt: TGTGCCAGCAGTTACTCCACCGGGGTCGACACTGAAGCTTTCTTT; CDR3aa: CASSYSTGVDTEAFF
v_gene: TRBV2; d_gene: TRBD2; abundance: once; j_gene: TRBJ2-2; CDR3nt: TGTGCTGGCGCGAGCGGGAGGACCGGGGAGCTGTTTTTT; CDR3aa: CAGASGRTGELFF
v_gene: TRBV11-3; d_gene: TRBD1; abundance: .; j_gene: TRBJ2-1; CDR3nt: TGTGCCAGCAGCTCCCGACAGGGAAGGAGGAATGAGCAGTTCTTC; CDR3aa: CASSSRQGRRNEQFF
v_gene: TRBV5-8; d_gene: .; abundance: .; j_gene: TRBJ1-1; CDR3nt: TGTGCCAGCAGCTTGGCCTTACAGCTGAACACTGAAACTTTCTTT; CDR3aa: CASSLALQLNTETFF
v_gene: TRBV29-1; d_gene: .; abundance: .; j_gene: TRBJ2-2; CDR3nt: TGCAGCGTTGAGGTGGGAGTACAGACCGGGGAGCTGTTTTTT; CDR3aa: CSVEVGVQTGELFF
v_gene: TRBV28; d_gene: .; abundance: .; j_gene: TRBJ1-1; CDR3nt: TGTGCCAGCAGTCCGATACGGGTAGGCACTGAAGCTTTCTTT; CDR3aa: CASSPIRVGTEAFF
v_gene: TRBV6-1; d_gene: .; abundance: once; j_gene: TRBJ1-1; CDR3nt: TGTGCCAGCAGTACTGGGGAGGCCACTGAAGCTTTCTTT; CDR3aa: CASSTGEATEAFF
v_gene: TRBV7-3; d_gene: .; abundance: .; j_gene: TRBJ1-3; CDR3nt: TGTGCCAGCAGCTTAAACGGGGGTACCATATATTTT; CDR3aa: CASSLNGGTIYF
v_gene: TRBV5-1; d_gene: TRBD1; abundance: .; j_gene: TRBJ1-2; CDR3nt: TGCGCCAGCAGCTTATCGACAGGGGATGGTGGCTACACCTTC; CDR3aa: CASSLSTGDGGYTF
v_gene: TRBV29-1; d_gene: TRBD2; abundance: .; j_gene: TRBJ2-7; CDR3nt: TGCAGCGTTGGTGGGACTAGCGGCTACGAGCAGTACTTC; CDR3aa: CSVGGTSGYEQYF
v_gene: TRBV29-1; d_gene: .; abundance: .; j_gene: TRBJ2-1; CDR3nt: TGCAGCGTTGAAGGACGGGATGAGCAGTTCTTC; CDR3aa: CSVEGRDEQFF
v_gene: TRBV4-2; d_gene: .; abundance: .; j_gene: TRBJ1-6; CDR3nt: TGTGCCAGCAGCCAAGATGAAGGAGGGTACAATTCACCCCTCCACTTT; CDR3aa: CASSQDEGGYNSPLHF
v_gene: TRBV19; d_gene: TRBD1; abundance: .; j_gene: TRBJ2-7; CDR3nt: TGTGCCAGTAGTCCCGGGGACAGAGGGCGCTCCCAGTACTTC; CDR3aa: CASSPGDRGRSQYF
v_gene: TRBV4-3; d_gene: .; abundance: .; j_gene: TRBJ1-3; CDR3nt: TGCGCCAGCAGCCAAGACCCAGGGAAAGGAAACACCATATATTTT; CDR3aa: CASSQDPGKGNTIYF
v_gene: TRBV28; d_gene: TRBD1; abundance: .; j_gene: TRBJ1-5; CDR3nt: TGTGCCAGCAGTTCAGGGGGCGCGAGCAATCAGCCCCAGCATTTT; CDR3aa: CASSSGGASNQPQHF
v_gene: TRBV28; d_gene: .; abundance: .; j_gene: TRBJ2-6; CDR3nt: TGTGCCAGCAGTTTACCAGGACTTCCTGGGGCCAACGTCCTGACTTTC; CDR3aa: CASSLPGLPGANVLTF
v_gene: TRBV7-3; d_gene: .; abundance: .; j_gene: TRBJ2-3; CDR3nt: TGTGCCAGCAGTTACCGGGCGGGGACCACAGATACGCAGTATTTT; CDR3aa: CASSYRAGTTDTQYF
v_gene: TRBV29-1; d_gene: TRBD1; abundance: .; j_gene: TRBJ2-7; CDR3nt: TGCAGCGTTTTAGACGGACAGGGTGGATTCTACGAGCAGTACTTC; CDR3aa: CSVLDGQGGFYEQYF
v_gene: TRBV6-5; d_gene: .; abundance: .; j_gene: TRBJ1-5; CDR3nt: TGTGCCGCGGGTCAGCCCCAGCATTTT; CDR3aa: CAAGQPQHF
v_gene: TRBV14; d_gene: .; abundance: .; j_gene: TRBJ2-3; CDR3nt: TGTGCCAGCAGCCAAAACCGCAGGGCTAGTGGAGATACGCAGTATTTT; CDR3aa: CASSQNRRASGDTQYF
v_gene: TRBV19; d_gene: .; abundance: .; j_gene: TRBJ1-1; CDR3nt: TGTGCCAGTAACTCTCACGGGGAGACTGAAGCTTTCTTT; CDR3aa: CASNSHGETEAFF
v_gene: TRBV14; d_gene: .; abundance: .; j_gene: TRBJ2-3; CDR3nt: TGTGCCAGCAGCCAAGATCGGATAACAGGGCGCACAGATACGCAGTATTTT; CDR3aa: CASSQDRITGRTDTQYF
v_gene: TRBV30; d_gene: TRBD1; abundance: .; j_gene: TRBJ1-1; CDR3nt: TGTGCCTGCTCCGGGGACAGGTCGAACACTGAAGCTTTCTTT; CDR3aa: CACSGDRSNTEAFF
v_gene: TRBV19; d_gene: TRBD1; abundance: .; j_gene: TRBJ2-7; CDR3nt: TGTGCCAGTAGTATAGATTCCGGGACAGGGGTGGAATCCTACGAGCAGTACTTC; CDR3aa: CASSIDSGTGVESYEQYF
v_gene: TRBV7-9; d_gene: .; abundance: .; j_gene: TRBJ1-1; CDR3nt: TGTGCCAGCAGCTTAAGACTTGGCCCGGACACTGAAGCTTTCTTT; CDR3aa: CASSLRLGPDTEAFF
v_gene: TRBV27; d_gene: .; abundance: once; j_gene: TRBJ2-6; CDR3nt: TGTGCCAGCACCACTATGGTCCGGCCGCCTTTCTCTGGGGCCAACGTCCTGACTTTC; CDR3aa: CASTTMVRPPFSGANVLTF
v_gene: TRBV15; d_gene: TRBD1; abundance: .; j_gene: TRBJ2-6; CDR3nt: TGTGCCACCAGCAGAGGCACAGGGGGCGGGAGCTCTGGGGCCAACGTCCTGACTTTC; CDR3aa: CATSRGTGGGSSGANVLTF
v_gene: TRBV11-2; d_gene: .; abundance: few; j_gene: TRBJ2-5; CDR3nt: TGTGCCAGCAGCTTAGGTCCTCAGAGGGGGGAGACCCAGTACTTC; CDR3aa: CASSLGPQRGETQYF
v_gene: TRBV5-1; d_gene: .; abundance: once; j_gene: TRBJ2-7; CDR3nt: TGCGCCAGCAGCTTGGACAGGGACTACGAGCAGTACTTC; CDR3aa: CASSLDRDYEQYF
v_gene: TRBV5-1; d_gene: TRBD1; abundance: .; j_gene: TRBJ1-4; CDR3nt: TGCGCCAGCAGCTTGGATCCCGCAGGGGGCATCGCGGAAAAACTGTTTTTT; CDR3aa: CASSLDPAGGIAEKLFF
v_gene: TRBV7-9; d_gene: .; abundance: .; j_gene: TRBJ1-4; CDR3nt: TGTGCCAGCCGCGACACTGGGGGGGAGGAAAAACTGTTTTTT; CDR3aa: CASRDTGGEEKLFF
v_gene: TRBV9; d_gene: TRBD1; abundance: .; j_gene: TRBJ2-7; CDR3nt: TGTGCCAGCAGCTCAGGACAGGGAACCTACGAGCAGTACTTC; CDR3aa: CASSSGQGTYEQYF